Following are 26 T cell receptor beta chains from one sample sequenced in a study of blood T cell repertoires in COVID-19. The method was immunoSEQ multiplex PCR; TCRdb's version includes in-frame clones alone and lacks a portion of them. The repertoire holds roughly 250,000 clones, approximately 91% seen once, with approximately 2.2% in the top ten. Sequencing used peripheral blood. All receptors come from a woman aged 40 to 50 who had recovered from COVID-19.

The chain is built from TRBV2 and TRBJ2-2, with TRBD2 identical over 8 bases. The germline V gene encodes CDR1 SNHLY and CDR2 FYNNEI. There are 17 residues in the CDR3. V lost 5 bases, J lost 3 bases, and 11 bases stayed unmatched. This chain's CDR3 is CASSSIAGTRYTGELFF. The CDR3 region has the DNA TGTGCCAGCAGTTCGATAGCGGGAACACGGTACACCGGGGAGCTGTTTTTT.

The V and J genes are TRBV29-1 and TRBJ2-3, with TRBD2 identical over 11 bases. This CDR3 comprises 12 residues. CDR1 is SQVTM and CDR2 is ANQGSEA in the germline V gene. Trimming removed 3 bases from V and 9 bases from J; junction bases left unmatched: 2. CDR3 protein: CSVEGLADTQYF. CDR3 DNA: TGCAGCGTTGAGGGACTAGCGGACACGCAGTATTTT.

The chain couples TRBV6-5 to TRBJ2-5; tentatively, D is TRBD2 (7 bases). Germline-derived CDR1 and CDR2 are MNHEY and SVGAGI. The CDR3 totals 16 residues. V was trimmed by 0 bases and J by 2 bases, leaving 13 bases between them. CDR3 amino acids: CASSYSRGGGQETQYF. The CDR3 nucleotides are TGTGCCAGCAGTTACTCGAGGGGGGGCGGGCAAGAGACCCAGTACTTC.

The chain has TRBV7-2 and TRBJ1-6; TRBD1 matches at 7 bases. Germline loops: CDR1 SGHTA, CDR2 FQGNSA. V lost 4 bases and J lost 7; bases outside the gene matches: 10. The CDR3 loop spans 16 amino acids. CDR3 DNA sequence: TGTGCCAGCAGCTCGGGTGGGGACAGCTACAATTCACCCCTCCACTTT. It translates to CASSSGGDSYNSPLHF.

The chain uses TRBV6-5 and TRBJ2-7; D possibly corresponds to TRBD1 (5 bases). There are 13 residues in the CDR3. The ends were cut back, 5 bases at V and 6 bases at J, with 14 bases in the middle. Germline CDR1 is MNHEY and CDR2 is SVGAGI. CDR3 protein: CASSTPGHSEQYF. The CDR3, as DNA: TGTGCCAGCAGTACGCCCGGACATTCCGAGCAGTACTTC.

CDR3 nucleotides: TGTGCCAGCAGCTTATTCGACGAGCAGTACTTC. Its translation: CASSLFDEQYF. This chain connects TRBV7-9 to TRBJ2-7; D ambiguous. The CDR3 is made up of 11 amino acids. Germline-derived CDR1 and CDR2 are SEHNR and FQNEAQ (reference sequence). V shed 2 bases and J shed 5 bases, with 4 bases lying between them.

This clone was observed a handful of times. This rearrangement joins TRBV27 to TRBJ1-2, with a weak D call TRBD1 (6 bases). Germline-derived CDR1 and CDR2 are MNHEY and SMNVEV (reference sequence). CDR3 length: 17 residues. V lost 2 bases to trimming and J lost 6 bases, with 22 bases between them. Here the CDR3 reads CASSLVDPTGYLNGYTF. The CDR3, as DNA: TGTGCCAGCAGTTTAGTGGACCCCACAGGGTACCTAAATGGCTACACCTTC.

The chain links TRBV6-5 to TRBJ2-7; D might be TRBD2 (6 bases). Trimming stripped 6 bases from V and 2 bases from J, with 14 bases between. CDR3 length: 14 amino acids. The germline V gene encodes CDR1 MNHEY and CDR2 SVGAGI. CDR3 in DNA: TGTGCCAGCAGGACCACCTCGGGAGCCTACGAGCAGTACTTC. It codes for CASRTTSGAYEQYF.

V and J are TRBV27 and TRBJ1-5; no clear D. CDR1 MNHEY and CDR2 SMNVEV come from the germline V gene (reference sequence). CDR3 length equals 14 residues. The ends were cut back, 5 bases at V and 4 bases at J, with 12 bases in the middle. CDR3 amino acids: CASSPPGWNQPQHF. The CDR3 DNA reads as TGTGCCAGCAGTCCTCCGGGTTGGAATCAGCCCCAGCATTTT.

This chain connects TRBV6-5 to TRBJ2-1; 10 positions match TRBD2. The CDR3 spans 15 residues. CDR1 and CDR2 from the germline V gene are MNHEY and SVGAGI. V was pared by 7 bases and J by 7 bases, with 10 bases of the junction left unmatched. Here the CDR3 reads CASTLAGGLSNEQFF. In nucleotides, the CDR3 is TGTGCCAGCACCTTAGCGGGGGGTCTTAGTAATGAGCAGTTCTTC.

This clone came up once. The chain joins TRBV2 to TRBJ1-3; TRBD1 matches 9 bases. This CDR3 contains 17 residues. In germline, CDR1 is SNHLY, CDR2 FYNNEI. V was pared by 6 bases and J by 0 bases, with 9 bases of the junction left unmatched. CDR3 sequence reads: CASSRGQGFLSGNTIYF. The CDR3 nucleotides are TGTGCCAGCAGCCGGGGACAGGGATTCCTCTCTGGAAACACCATATATTTT.

This clone was found many times. The chain has TRBV27 and TRBJ2-3; D is uncertain. Germline V gives CDR1 MNHEY, CDR2 SMNVEV (reference sequence). This CDR3 is 16 amino acids long. The germline V and J ends were trimmed by 0 bases and 2 bases, with 12 bases remaining between them. The CDR3 loop reads CASSLSISTATDTQYF. Here the CDR3 DNA reads TGTGCCAGCAGTTTATCGATTTCCACAGCCACAGATACGCAGTATTTT.

V and J are TRBV19 and TRBJ1-1; tentatively, D is TRBD1 (5 bases). Looked up from germline, CDR1 is LNHDA and CDR2 is SQIVND (reference sequence). The V and J ends lost 6 bases and 0 bases respectively, with 14 bases between them. The CDR3 extends over 15 amino acids. The CDR3 DNA sequence: TGTGCCAGTAGGGCCCAGGGTGGGATGAACACTGAAGCTTTCTTT. Its translation: CASRAQGGMNTEAFF.

V gene TRBV4-3 combines with J gene TRBJ2-3; D not certain. With 0 bases removed from V and 1 base from J, the gap between germline ends came to 5 bases. CDR3 size: 14 residues. Germline-derived CDR1 and CDR2 are LGHNA and YSLEER. The CDR3 DNA follows: TGCGCCAGCAGCCAAGATTCTGGCACAGATACGCAGTATTTT. It translates to CASSQDSGTDTQYF.

The rearrangement links TRBV19 to TRBJ2-7; D may be TRBD2 (6 bases). Germline V gives CDR1 LNHDA, CDR2 SQIVND (reference sequence). The CDR3 consists of 14 residues. V was shortened by 10 bases and J by 6 bases, with 22 bases between the two germline ends. Here the CDR3 reads CATASRETAAEQYF. CDR3 nucleotide sequence: TGTGCCACCGCGAGTCGGGAGACGGCCGCCGAGCAGTACTTC.

The chain's CDR3 is CASSSGQGGDTQYF. The CDR3 DNA follows: TGTGCCAGCAGTTCCGGACAGGGGGGGGATACGCAGTATTTT. The V gene is TRBV28, the J gene TRBJ2-3, with TRBD1 matching 10 bases. This CDR3 has 14 amino acids. V trimming: 4 bases; J trimming: 6 bases; junction bases outside the gene matches: 4. Looked up from germline, CDR1 is MDHEN and CDR2 is SYDVKM.

This chain joins TRBV5-4 and TRBJ2-1; 7 bases agree with TRBD1. CDR1 and CDR2 from the germline V gene are SGHNT and YYREEE (reference sequence). V was pared by 1 base and J by 7 bases, with 5 bases of the junction left unmatched. This CDR3 is built from 14 residues. CDR3 sequence: CASSLLQGTNEQFF. Here the CDR3 DNA reads TGTGCCAGCAGCTTGTTACAGGGGACAAATGAGCAGTTCTTC.

This clone was seen only once. V usage is TRBV5-5 and J usage is TRBJ2-2, with TRBD1 matching 7 bases. The CDR3 runs to 14 residues. Germline loops: CDR1 SGHKS, CDR2 YYEKEE (reference sequence). J was trimmed by 1 base and V by 4 bases; bases with no gene match: 1. The CDR3 bases are TGTGCCAGCAGCAGACAGGGGAACACCGGGGAGCTGTTTTTT. It yields the protein CASSRQGNTGELFF.

The V call is TRBV15, the J call TRBJ2-1, with 8 bases matching TRBD2. The CDR3 consists of 15 residues. The V segment lost 0 bases and the J segment 9 bases; nucleotides outside the gene matches: 7. From germline, CDR1 is LNHNV and CDR2 YYDKDF (reference sequence). CDR3 bases: TGTGCCACCAGCAGAGATCAGCGGGAGCTGAGTGAGCAGTTCTTC. This encodes CATSRDQRELSEQFF.

The chain joins TRBV7-8 to TRBJ1-5; the D is unclear. In germline, CDR1 is SGHVS, CDR2 FQNEAQ. The CDR3 sequence is 14 residues long. Trimming removed 1 base at V and 0 bases at J, with 4 bases between. CDR3 loop: CASSLGYSNQPQHF. CDR3 DNA sequence: TGTGCCAGCAGCTTAGGTTATAGCAATCAGCCCCAGCATTTT. Using reference TRBV7-8 and TRBJ1-5 for the parts outside the CDR3, the full variable domain is GAGVSQSPRYKVAKRGQDVALRCDPISGHVSLFWYQQALGQGPEFLTYFQNEAQLDKSGLPSDRFFAERPEGSVSTLKIQRTQQEDSAVYLCASSLGYSNQPQHFGDGTRLSIL.

This rearrangement joins TRBV20-1 to TRBJ1-5; the D is unclear. Between the trimmed V and J ends, which lost 3 bases and 5 bases, there was a span of 11 bases. This CDR3 is 13 amino acids long. Germline V gene lookup returns CDR1 DFQATT and CDR2 SNEGSKA (reference sequence). This CDR3 reads CSASTQADQPQHF. Written as DNA, the CDR3 is TGCAGTGCTAGTACGCAGGCCGATCAGCCCCAGCATTTT.

This chain links TRBV28 with TRBJ2-7; the match to TRBD1 covers 8 bases. Germline CDR1 reads MDHEN; CDR2 reads SYDVKM. The CDR3 runs 14 residues. The ends lost 6 bases at V and 5 bases at J; junction bases unmatched: 9. Here the CDR3 reads CASRTGQGFDEQYF. The CDR3 nucleotides are TGTGCCAGCAGAACTGGACAGGGCTTCGACGAGCAGTACTTC.

This chain joins TRBV7-9 and TRBJ1-3; D gene uncertain. Germline CDR1 reads SEHNR; CDR2 reads FQNEAQ (reference sequence). CDR3 length equals 16 residues. V was pared by 5 bases and J by 0 bases, with 14 bases between. For the CDR3, the DNA is TGTGCCAGCAGCCCCTGGGCCGGGGTCTCTGGAAACACCATATATTTT. It encodes CASSPWAGVSGNTIYF.

CDR3: CASSFPGGGDEQFF. CDR3 in DNA: TGTGCCAGCAGCTTCCCGGGAGGCGGCGATGAGCAGTTCTTC. The genes are TRBV11-3 and TRBJ2-1; TRBD2 agrees at 7 bases. CDR1 is SGHNT and CDR2 is YENEEA in the germline V gene. Losses at the gene ends were 3 bases for V and 8 bases for J; bases not matched to a gene: 7. There are 14 residues in the CDR3.

This chain links TRBV18 with TRBJ1-1; a possible D gene is TRBD1 (6 bases). The CDR3 runs 14 residues. Trimming took 1 base from V and 8 from J, leaving 14 bases between them. Looked up from germline, CDR1 is KGHSH and CDR2 is LQKENI. The CDR3 sequence: CASSPLSSGAEAFF. The CDR3 region has the DNA TGTGCCAGCTCACCACTTTCGTCAGGGGCGGAAGCTTTCTTT.

V usage is TRBV7-3 and J usage is TRBJ2-5, with 12 bases matching TRBD1. Looked up from germline, CDR1 is SGHTA and CDR2 is FQGTGA. After removal of 5 bases from V and 5 bases from J, the junction contained 6 bases not matched to a gene. There are 15 residues in the CDR3. The CDR3 bases are TGTGCCAGCAGCGTTGGGACAGGGGGCCAGGAGACCCAGTACTTC. The encoded protein is CASSVGTGGQETQYF.